This T cell receptor beta chain was identified during a study of T cells after posttransplantation cyclophosphamide. This CDR3 is 15 amino acids long. Trimming cost V 5 bases and J 4 bases, with 14 bases left between them. The germline V gene has CDR1 SGHTA and CDR2 FQGNSA. Clones were sequenced by immunoSEQ multiplex PCR, and TCRdb holds only the in-frame ones, with some missing. The table has 4,200 or so clones, 80% to 85% seen once; the top ten hold over 15%. A marrow graft followed busulfan-fludarabine conditioning, with cyclophosphamide on days +3 and +4. This chain uses TRBV7-2 with TRBJ2-2, with no clear D. The sequences come from PBMCs, collected after an allogeneic stem cell transplant with post-transplant cyclophosphamide. This sequence was found in a female patient aged 50 to 65 who received an allogeneic stem cell transplant from a related donor, was CMV-positive, and had no GVHD. Some of these T cells may belong to the graft donor. CDR3 sequence reads: CASSARDFGTGELFF. CDR3 nucleotide sequence: TGTGCCAGCAGCGCCCGAGATTTCGGCACCGGGGAGCTGTTTTTT.